The entry below describes one T cell receptor (beta chain). Sequencing used immunoSEQ multiplex PCR; TCRdb keeps in-frame clones, though not all of them. The data hold about 140,000 clones, with about 83% observed a single time. Trimming pared 5 bases from V and 2 bases from J, leaving 10 bases between. CDR1 and CDR2 from the germline V gene are LNHDA and SQIVND (reference sequence). The length of the CDR3 is 14 residues. These data are taken from a study of blood T cell repertoires in COVID-19. Across the study: Spain, Italy and the United States supplied samples that represented acute and convalescent COVID-19. PBMCs, B-cell-depleted T cells, or T cells were the source of the cDNA or gDNA that made up the material.

Sequencing was performed on peripheral blood. This sequence joins TRBV19 and TRBJ1-5; D is possibly TRBD1 (6 bases). This TCR derives from a man aged 50-60 years with acute or convalescent COVID-19. In DNA, the CDR3 is TGTGCCAGTAGTTGGGGGCAGGGCAATCAGCCCCAGCATTTT. This codes for CASSWGQGNQPQHF.